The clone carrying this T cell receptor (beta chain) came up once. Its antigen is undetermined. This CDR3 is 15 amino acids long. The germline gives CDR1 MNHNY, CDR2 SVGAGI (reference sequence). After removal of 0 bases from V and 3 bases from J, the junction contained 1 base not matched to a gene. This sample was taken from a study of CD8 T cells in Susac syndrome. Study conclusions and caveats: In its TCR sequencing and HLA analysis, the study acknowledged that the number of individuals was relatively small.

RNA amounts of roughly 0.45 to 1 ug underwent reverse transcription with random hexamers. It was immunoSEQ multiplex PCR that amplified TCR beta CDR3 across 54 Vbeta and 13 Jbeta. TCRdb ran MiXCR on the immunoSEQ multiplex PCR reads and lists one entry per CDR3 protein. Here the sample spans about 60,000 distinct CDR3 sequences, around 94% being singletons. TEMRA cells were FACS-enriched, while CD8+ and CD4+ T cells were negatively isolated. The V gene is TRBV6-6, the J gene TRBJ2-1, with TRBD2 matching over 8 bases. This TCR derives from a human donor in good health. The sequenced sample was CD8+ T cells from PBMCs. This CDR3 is CASSYSSGDYNEQFF. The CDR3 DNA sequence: TGTGCCAGCAGTTACTCTAGCGGGGACTACAATGAGCAGTTCTTC.